This is a list of T cell receptor beta chains from one sample in a study of PD-1 blockade in classical Hodgkin lymphoma. Generated by immunoSEQ multiplex PCR, the TCRdb table keeps only in-frame clones and is missing some. The data contain approximately 65,000 clones, more than 90% of them singletons. Sequencing used peripheral blood mononuclear cells (PBMCs), obtained before the fourth cycle of nivolumab. The source is a human donor with classical Hodgkin lymphoma. CDR3s include the opening cysteine and the closing phenylalanine or tryptophan. The D gene is left open where the match is weak. Size values are once, few and many counts, or a class for expanded clones, and some rows have none.

j_call	d_call	clone_size	v_call	cdr3_nt	cdr3_aa
TRBJ2-3	.	.	TRBV7-2	TGTGCCAGCAGCTCCCCCCCTGGGGGAGATACGCAGTATTTT	CASSSPPGGDTQYF
TRBJ2-3	TRBD2	.	TRBV4-1	TGCGCCAGCAGCCAAGATCAGGGAGGGGATACGCAGTATTTT	CASSQDQGGDTQYF
TRBJ2-3	TRBD1	once	TRBV5-4	TGTGCCAGCAGCTTGAAGGGGGCCCAAGATACGCAGTATTTT	CASSLKGAQDTQYF
TRBJ2-7	.	once	TRBV30	TGTGCCTGGCAAGAGGGGGGCTACGAGCAGTACTTC	CAWQEGGYEQYF
TRBJ1-4	.	.	TRBV5-1	TGCGCCAGCAGCCTGGGGGTACGGGGAACTCACGAAAAACTGTTTTTT	CASSLGVRGTHEKLFF
TRBJ2-1	.	.	TRBV19	TGTGCCAGTAGTATGGGGAGACACGGATACAATGAGCAGTTCTTC	CASSMGRHGYNEQFF
TRBJ2-7	.	few	TRBV6-5	TGTGCCAGCAGTCCCCACGGGGCGGGATTCTACGAGCAGTACTTC	CASSPHGAGFYEQYF
TRBJ2-1	TRBD1	once	TRBV13	TGTGCCAGCAGCGGGACAGGGTCCAATGAGCAGTTCTTC	CASSGTGSNEQFF
TRBJ2-5	.	.	TRBV27	TGTGCCAGCAGTTTCAGGGCTGGAGAGACCCAGTACTTC	CASSFRAGETQYF
TRBJ2-3	TRBD2	few	TRBV7-9	TGTGCCAGCAGCGCCACTAGCGGGGTGGTAGATACGCAGTATTTT	CASSATSGVVDTQYF
TRBJ1-6	.	.	TRBV5-1	TGCGCCAGCAGTTCGTTCTCAGGACGGCACGGGGAGGACCTCCACTTT	CASSSFSGRHGEDLHF
TRBJ2-1	TRBD2	.	TRBV5-1	TGCGCCAGCAGCTTGGGGCTAGCGGGAGCTTGGGGAAATGAGCAGTTCTTC	CASSLGLAGAWGNEQFF
TRBJ1-5	.	.	TRBV10-3	TGTGCCATCAGTGAGTCGGGGGTGCAGCCCCAGCATTTT	CAISESGVQPQHF
TRBJ2-7	TRBD2	.	TRBV20-1	TGCAGGGGAGGGAGCTCCTACGAGCAGTACTTC	CRGGSSYEQYF
TRBJ2-2	.	.	TRBV5-6	TGTGCCAGCAGCTTGCCCCCCGACTCGAACACCGGGGAGCTGTTTTTT	CASSLPPDSNTGELFF
TRBJ2-2	.	.	TRBV7-6	TGTGCCAGCAGCTTAGTGCGCACCGGGGAGCTGTTTTTT	CASSLVRTGELFF
TRBJ2-3	TRBD1	.	TRBV2	TGTGCCAGCAGTGTGAGTGGACAGGGGTGGGGGACAGATACGCAGTATTTT	CASSVSGQGWGTDTQYF
TRBJ1-3	TRBD1	once	TRBV29-1	TGCAGCGTTGTTGAGGGGGCAGGAGGAAACACCATATATTTT	CSVVEGAGGNTIYF
TRBJ1-4	TRBD1	.	TRBV7-9	TGTGCCAGCAGCTTAGAACAGGGGGGAAGAGAAAAACTGTTTTTT	CASSLEQGGREKLFF
TRBJ2-5	.	once	TRBV25-1	TGTGCCAGCAGTGAATCGGTAGGACGGATACAAGAGACCCAGTACTTC	CASSESVGRIQETQYF
TRBJ2-2	.	.	TRBV9	TGTGCCAGCAGCGCCGGGCCTCCACCGCCCCTGGACACCGGGGAGCTGTTTTTT	CASSAGPPPPLDTGELFF
TRBJ2-6	.	.	TRBV13	TGTGCCAGCAGCTCGCGGGACAAAGGTGGTGTCGGGGCCAACGTCCTGACTTTC	CASSSRDKGGVGANVLTF
TRBJ2-2	.	.	TRBV27	TGTGCCAGCAGTTCCAGCTGGGGGGACAGAAACACCGGGGAGCTGTTTTTT	CASSSSWGDRNTGELFF